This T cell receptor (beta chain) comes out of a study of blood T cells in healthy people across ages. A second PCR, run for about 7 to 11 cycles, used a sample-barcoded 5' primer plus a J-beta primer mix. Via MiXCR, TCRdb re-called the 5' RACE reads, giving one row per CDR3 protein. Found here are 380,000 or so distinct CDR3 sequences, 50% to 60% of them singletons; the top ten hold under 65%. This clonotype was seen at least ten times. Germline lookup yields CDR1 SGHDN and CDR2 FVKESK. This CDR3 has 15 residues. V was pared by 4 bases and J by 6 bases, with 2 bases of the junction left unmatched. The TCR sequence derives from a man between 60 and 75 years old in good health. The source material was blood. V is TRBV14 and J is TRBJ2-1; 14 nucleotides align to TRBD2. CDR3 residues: CASSPTSGGANEQFF. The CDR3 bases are TGTGCCAGCAGCCCGACTAGCGGGGGGGCCAATGAGCAGTTCTTC.